Below, 30 T cell receptor beta chains from the same sample are listed, as sequenced in a study of CD8+ T cells in alopecia areata. As to treatment: oral pan-JAK inhibitor, 5-10 mg twice daily. Reverse transcription of extracted RNA yielded cDNA, which provided the sequencing template. Some clones are missing from TCRdb's copy, which holds only in-frame ones; the method was immunoSEQ multiplex PCR. The sample includes some 120,000 clones, around 60% seen only once; the top ten take around 5.4%. Specimen: CD4+ T cells sorted from blood, collected at week 4, from a patient treated with tofacitinib. The receptor set was obtained from a human donor with alopecia areata.

This sequence joins TRBV30 and TRBJ1-1; TRBD1 aligns across 11 bases. Germline CDR1 reads GTSNPN; CDR2 reads SVGIG (reference sequence). With 5 bases clipped from V and 3 bases from J, the junction kept 2 bases outside the gene matches. The CDR3 has 13 amino acids. The CDR3 reads CAWGDRGDTEAFF. The CDR3 DNA reads as TGTGCCTGGGGGGACAGGGGGGACACTGAAGCTTTCTTT. The variable domain in full, completed from reference TRBV30 and TRBJ1-1, reads SQTIHQWPATLVQPVGSPLSLECTVEGTSNPNLYWYRQAAGRGLQLLFYSVGIGQISSEVPQNLSASRPQDRQFILSSKKLLLSDSGFYLCAWGDRGDTEAFFGQGTRLTVV.

This clone was seen a few times. This chain links TRBV9 with TRBJ2-6; D may be TRBD1 or TRBD2 (6 bases each). CDR1 and CDR2 (germline): SGDLS, YYNGEE. This CDR3 comprises 16 residues. Trimming stripped 4 bases from V and 4 bases from J, with 15 bases between. As DNA, the CDR3 is TGTGCCAGCAGCCCGGGGGCTGGTGGGGGGGCCAACGTCCTGACTTTC. Translated, it gives CASSPGAGGGANVLTF.

The chain carries TRBV29-1 and TRBJ2-1; 8 bases align to TRBD1. Trimming removed 2 bases from V and 5 bases from J; junction bases left unmatched: 8. CDR1 and CDR2 (germline): SQVTM, ANQGSEA. The CDR3 sequence is 15 residues long. The CDR3 bases are TGCAGCGTTGAAAGGGCAGGGGGCCGGAACAATGAGCAGTTCTTC. Protein: CSVERAGGRNNEQFF.

In this sample, this clone turned up once. The chain has TRBV10-3 and TRBJ2-3, with D perhaps TRBD1 (6 bases). Trimming left V 4 bases short and J 1 base short, with 6 bases between. The CDR3 totals 13 residues. Germline-derived CDR1 and CDR2 are ENHRY and SYGVKD. The CDR3: CAISGQGTDTQYF. The CDR3 DNA sequence: TGTGCCATCAGTGGACAGGGCACAGATACGCAGTATTTT.

The chain has TRBV7-2 and TRBJ1-1, with D possibly TRBD1 on 5 matching bases. This CDR3 comprises 17 residues. Deletions cut 5 bases from V and 5 bases from J, with 24 bases between. Per the germline V gene, CDR1 is SGHTA and CDR2 is FQGNSA. This CDR3 reads CASSPLDSRSKRTEAFF. CDR3 DNA: TGTGCCAGCAGCCCCCTTGACAGCAGAAGTAAAAGGACTGAAGCTTTCTTT.

This clone showed up just a few times. The chain recombines TRBV9 with TRBJ1-5; 8 nucleotides line up with TRBD1. Germline CDR1 reads SGDLS; CDR2 reads YYNGEE. V lost 5 bases to trimming and J lost 4 bases; unmatched junction nucleotides: 5. The CDR3 is made up of 14 amino acids. The CDR3 loop reads CASSEQGVNQPQHF. As DNA, the CDR3 is TGTGCCAGCAGTGAACAGGGGGTGAATCAGCCCCAGCATTTT.

The V gene is TRBV7-9, the J gene TRBJ2-2, with D hard to call. Germline-derived CDR1 and CDR2 are SEHNR and FQNEAQ (reference sequence). The CDR3 covers 16 residues. Trimming took 5 bases from V and 5 from J, leaving 18 bases between them. Here the CDR3 reads CASSREAPPRTGELFF. CDR3 sequence (DNA): TGTGCCAGCAGCCGAGAGGCCCCTCCTCGGACCGGGGAGCTGTTTTTT.

This chain uses TRBV5-4 with TRBJ2-3; D is ambiguous. V shed 8 bases and J shed 1 base, with 8 bases lying between them. Germline CDR1 is SGHNT and CDR2 is YYREEE (reference sequence). There are 12 residues in the CDR3. The CDR3 coding sequence is TGTGCCAGTACCCGGGGCACAGATACGCAGTATTTT. Encoded protein: CASTRGTDTQYF.

The J gene is TRBJ1-1, the V gene TRBV29-1, with a tentative D call TRBD1 (6 bases). The CDR3 is made up of 13 amino acids. V lost 7 bases to trimming and J lost 0 bases, with 12 bases between them. In germline, CDR1 is SQVTM, CDR2 ANQGSEA. The CDR3 sequence: CSAQGILNTEAFF. For the CDR3, the DNA is TGCAGCGCTCAGGGGATTCTGAACACTGAAGCTTTCTTT.

The genes are TRBV4-1 and TRBJ2-1; possible D gene TRBD1, 6 bases. The germline V gene encodes CDR1 MGHRA and CDR2 YSYEKL. V was pared by 3 bases and J by 8 bases, with 11 bases between. The length of the CDR3 is 13 residues. CDR3 amino acids: CASSHADRDEQFF. For the CDR3, the DNA is TGCGCCAGCAGCCATGCGGACAGAGATGAGCAGTTCTTC.

The chain joins TRBV5-4 to TRBJ2-5, with D perhaps TRBD1 or TRBD2 (5 bases each). CDR3 length: 14 residues. CDR1 is SGHNT, CDR2 YYREEE, per germline (reference sequence). Deletions cut 0 bases from V and 4 bases from J, with 10 bases between. CDR3 protein: CASSLAGLVETQYF. CDR3 nucleotides: TGTGCCAGCAGCTTGGCGGGGCTCGTAGAGACCCAGTACTTC.

The chain is built from TRBV5-1 and TRBJ2-1; tentatively, D is TRBD2 (7 bases). The CDR3 loop spans 15 amino acids. Germline V gene sequence: CDR1 SGHRS, CDR2 YFSETQ. V was clipped by 3 bases and J by 5 bases, with 15 bases between them. The CDR3 region is CASSYAGAQDNEQFF. Written as DNA, the CDR3 is TGCGCCAGCAGCTACGCGGGGGCCCAGGACAATGAGCAGTTCTTC.

This clone was recorded once. The chain employs TRBV20-1 and TRBJ2-1; D is possibly TRBD1 or TRBD2 (5 bases each). Looked up from germline, CDR1 is DFQATT and CDR2 is SNEGSKA (reference sequence). Trimming left V 4 bases short and J 16 bases short, with 17 bases between. The CDR3 runs to 11 residues. The CDR3 region has the DNA TGCAGTGCTATGTCCGGGACCCTACGATTCTTC. Translation gives CSAMSGTLRFF.

This chain links TRBV27 with TRBJ1-1; D is unresolved. V shed 8 bases and J shed 6 bases, with 16 bases lying between them. Germline CDR1 is MNHEY and CDR2 is SMNVEV (reference sequence). This CDR3 has 13 amino acids. CDR3 sequence (DNA): TGTGCCAGCCGCCTGAGCGGGTCCCCTGAAGCTTTCTTT. Translated: CASRLSGSPEAFF.

The chain carries TRBV10-3 and TRBJ2-3; tentatively, D is TRBD1 (6 bases). CDR1 ENHRY and CDR2 SYGVKD come from the germline V gene. This CDR3 spans 15 amino acids. V was clipped by 6 bases and J by 0 bases, with 13 bases between them. CDR3 in amino acids: CAISPGTHSTDTQYF. The CDR3 bases are TGTGCCATCAGCCCCGGGACACACAGCACAGATACGCAGTATTTT.

This clone has more than one count but fewer than ten. This chain joins TRBV29-1 and TRBJ2-1; TRBD1 or TRBD2 may be the D gene (5 bases each). Trimming pared 1 base from V and 7 bases from J, leaving 17 bases between. CDR3 length: 15 amino acids. The germline V gene encodes CDR1 SQVTM and CDR2 ANQGSEA. The CDR3 region is CSVEVGTSWKNEQFF. CDR3 in DNA: TGCAGCGTTGAAGTCGGGACCTCCTGGAAGAATGAGCAGTTCTTC.

The chain has TRBV29-1 and TRBJ1-2; D is ambiguous. The CDR3 has 14 residues. In germline, CDR1 is SQVTM, CDR2 ANQGSEA. V was trimmed by 1 base and J by 8 bases, leaving 17 bases between them. CDR3: CSVEGAGRRKGYTF. CDR3 DNA: TGCAGCGTTGAAGGGGCAGGCCGACGGAAGGGCTACACCTTC.

This sequence joins TRBV5-4 and TRBJ2-1; TRBD2 is a possible D gene (5 bases). The germline CDR1 and CDR2 sequences are SGHNT and YYREEE (reference sequence). CDR3 length: 15 amino acids. With 0 bases removed from V and 0 bases from J, the gap between germline ends came to 7 bases. CDR3 bases: TGTGCCAGCAGCTTGGAAGCGGACTCCTACAATGAGCAGTTCTTC. It encodes CASSLEADSYNEQFF.

This clone was picked up one time. The chain is built from TRBV6-5 and TRBJ2-3; 7 bases fit TRBD1. Trimming removed 5 bases from V and 4 bases from J; junction bases left unmatched: 9. CDR3 size: 15 residues. The germline V gene encodes CDR1 MNHEY and CDR2 SVGAGI. In DNA, the CDR3 is TGTGCCAGCAGTACAACGCACAGGGGTCCAGATACGCAGTATTTT. Its translation: CASSTTHRGPDTQYF.

DNA for the CDR3: TGTGCCAGCAGCCAAGACAGGACTACCTCCTACGAGCAGTACTTC. Translated: CASSQDRTTSYEQYF. This chain links TRBV14 with TRBJ2-7, with D perhaps TRBD2 (6 bases). Trimming left V 0 bases short and J 0 bases short, with 9 bases between. CDR3 size: 15 residues. Per the germline V gene, CDR1 is SGHDN and CDR2 is FVKESK.

The chain couples TRBV6-5 to TRBJ2-7, with D possibly being TRBD1 (7 bases). Germline V gene sequence: CDR1 MNHEY, CDR2 SVGAGI. The CDR3 contains 14 residues. The ends were cut back, 8 bases at V and 6 bases at J, with 20 bases in the middle. The CDR3 coding sequence is TGTGCCAGCCGGCAGGGCGGGACAGCGGGCGAGCAGTACTTC. This gives the protein CASRQGGTAGEQYF.

This clone was seen more than once but under ten times. V usage is TRBV18 and J usage is TRBJ1-3; weak D call: TRBD1 (5 bases). The V end was cut by 3 bases, the J end by 0 bases, with 9 bases between. CDR1 is KGHSH and CDR2 is LQKENI in the germline V gene. The CDR3 extends over 15 amino acids. The chain's CDR3 is CASSPDTSSGNTIYF. For the CDR3, the DNA is TGTGCCAGCTCACCGGACACTAGCTCTGGAAACACCATATATTTT.

This chain joins TRBV4-1 and TRBJ1-1, with D hard to call. Trimming pared 1 base from V and 5 bases from J, leaving 11 bases between. There are 14 residues in the CDR3. Germline loops: CDR1 MGHRA, CDR2 YSYEKL. The CDR3 here is CASSQVSARTEAFF. The CDR3 DNA reads TGCGCCAGCAGCCAAGTGAGTGCGAGAACTGAAGCTTTCTTT.

This clone was detected many times. This chain uses TRBV7-2 with TRBJ2-1, with 8 bases lining up with TRBD2. The V segment lost 2 bases and the J segment 5 bases; nucleotides outside the gene matches: 5. The CDR3 length is 15 residues. Germline V gene data show CDR1 as SGHTA and CDR2 as FQGNSA. The CDR3 loop is CASSLFSGADNEQFF. CDR3 DNA: TGTGCCAGCAGCTTATTTAGCGGGGCCGACAATGAGCAGTTCTTC.

The CDR3 reads CASSQDLTGTGGFGANVLTF. The CDR3 bases are TGCGCCAGCAGCCAAGACCTCACCGGGACAGGGGGCTTTGGGGCCAACGTCCTGACTTTC. V usage is TRBV4-3 and J usage is TRBJ2-6; 12 nucleotides line up with TRBD1. With V trimmed by 0 bases and J by 3 bases, 9 bases remained unmatched. Germline CDR1 reads LGHNA; CDR2 reads YSLEER. This CDR3 is built from 20 residues.

This clone was observed a few times. The rearrangement joins TRBV7-8 to TRBJ2-1; a weak D match, TRBD1 (6 bases). This CDR3 has 12 amino acids. The V and J ends lost 5 bases and 10 bases respectively, with 12 bases between them. CDR1 is SGHVS and CDR2 is FQNEAQ in the germline V gene. The CDR3 sequence is CASSPPRGEQFF. DNA for the CDR3: TGTGCCAGCAGCCCCCCCAGGGGAGAGCAGTTCTTC.

The rearrangement links TRBV28 to TRBJ2-7, with TRBD2 as a possible D gene (6 bases). The germline V gene encodes CDR1 MDHEN and CDR2 SYDVKM. The CDR3 runs 16 residues. Trimming cost V 6 bases and J 3 bases, with 21 bases left between them. The CDR3 DNA is TGTGCCAGCAGCCATTACGGGGGTGCCAAAAACTACGAGCAGTACTTC. Its translation: CASSHYGGAKNYEQYF.

This clone was counted a single time. The CDR3 DNA reads as TGTGCCAGCAGCTTACTTCCTACCGCTTACCAAGAGACCCAGTACTTC. Its protein is CASSLLPTAYQETQYF. V usage is TRBV7-3 and J usage is TRBJ2-5; no clear D gene. V was cut by 2 bases and J by 0 bases, with 13 bases left in between. The CDR3 has 16 amino acids. CDR1 is SGHTA and CDR2 is FQGTGA in the germline V gene.

This clone was picked up one time. J is TRBJ2-1 and V is TRBV10-3, with TRBD2 as a possible D gene (5 bases). V was pared by 6 bases and J by 2 bases, with 5 bases between. The CDR3 length is 12 residues. CDR1 and CDR2 from the germline V gene are ENHRY and SYGVKD. The CDR3, as DNA: TGTGCCATCAGGGGAGCCTACAATGAGCAGTTCTTC. Amino acids: CAIRGAYNEQFF.

The V and J genes are TRBV2 and TRBJ1-4, with a weak D call TRBD1 (6 bases). The ends were cut back, 6 bases at V and 5 bases at J, with 10 bases in the middle. CDR3 length: 13 residues. The germline V gene encodes CDR1 SNHLY and CDR2 FYNNEI. CDR3 sequence reads: CASRGQENEKLFF. The CDR3 DNA reads as TGTGCCAGCAGGGGACAAGAAAATGAAAAACTGTTTTTT.